This T cell receptor beta chain was recovered during a study of tumor-infiltrating lymphocytes in primary liver carcinoma. Germline CDR1 is LNHDA and CDR2 is SQIVND (reference sequence). The V end was cut by 5 bases, the J end by 6 bases, with 20 bases between. The CDR3 length is 16 residues. From 450 to 550 ng total RNA, TCR beta cDNA was generated with a primer in the constant region. ARM-PCR was slightly modified, and three nested multiplex PCR rounds with it gave rise to the TCR beta libraries. Amplification in the first two PCR rounds was performed using TRBV1-TRBV30 forward primers and a C-beta reverse primer for 10 cycles each. TCRdb used MiXCR to reprocess the multiplex PCR reads, holding one entry per CDR3 protein. The sample shows some 94,000 distinct CDR3 sequences, roughly 69% of them seen only once. Taking about 19-31 mg of unsorted bulk tissue, the authors co-extracted RNA and DNA. The table lists this clonotype with a count of one.

The sample was liver tumor tissue from sampling region 5. The subset denotes: tumor region T5, tumor centre. V is TRBV19 and J is TRBJ1-5, with D tentatively TRBD1 (5 bases). This clonotype was sampled from a woman in her fifties or sixties with primary liver carcinoma and hepatitis B virus infection. In DNA, the CDR3 is TGTGCCAGTAGTGTGCCTTTCGGGGCGACGAGTCAGCCCCAGCATTTT. This codes for CASSVPFGATSQPQHF.